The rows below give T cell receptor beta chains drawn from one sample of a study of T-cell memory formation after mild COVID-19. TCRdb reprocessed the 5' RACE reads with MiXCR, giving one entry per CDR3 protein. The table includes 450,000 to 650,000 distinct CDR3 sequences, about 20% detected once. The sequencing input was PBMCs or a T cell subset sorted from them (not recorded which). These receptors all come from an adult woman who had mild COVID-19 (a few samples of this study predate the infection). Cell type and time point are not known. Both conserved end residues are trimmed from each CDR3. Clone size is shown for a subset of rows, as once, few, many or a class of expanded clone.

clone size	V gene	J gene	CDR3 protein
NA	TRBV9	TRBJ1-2	ASSVGPGGDYGYT
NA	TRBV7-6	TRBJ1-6	ASSLEFPSSYNSPLH
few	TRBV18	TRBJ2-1	ASSGSSPDEQF
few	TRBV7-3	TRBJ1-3	ASSSGTGLY
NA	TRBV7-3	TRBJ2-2	ASSLTYRAHTGELF
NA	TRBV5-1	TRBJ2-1	ASSLRSSGRGNEQF
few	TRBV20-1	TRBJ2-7	SARIPRDRGYEQY
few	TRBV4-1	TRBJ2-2	ASSQEHTGGRSNTGELF
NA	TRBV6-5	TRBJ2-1	ASSPLAGAEQF
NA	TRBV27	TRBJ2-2	ASSSWGGGTGELF
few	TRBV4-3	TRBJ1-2	ASSQLRDGYGYT
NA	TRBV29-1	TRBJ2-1	SVAETNEQF
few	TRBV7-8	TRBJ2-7	ASSLGLAGGFEQY
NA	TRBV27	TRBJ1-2	ASSLRDSNYGYT
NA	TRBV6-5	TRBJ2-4	ASSYGAAVAKNIQY